The sequence of this T cell receptor beta chain was determined in a study of cytomegalovirus exposure and HLA in healthy donors. General study results and limits: It was reportedly the case that the classifier diagnosed cytomegalovirus status with high specificity and sensitivity. Most TCR sequences were uncommon, yet certain public TCRs appeared in many donors. One later analysis, an examination of the 100 to 150 validation repertoires, found that first-cohort TCR clusters tended to co-occur in them.

The donors were members of the validation cohort, which comprised 90 to 150 subjects and was separate from the first cohort of roughly 700 subjects. With regard to this clone: Its antigen is not known.

Germline V gives CDR1 SNHLY, CDR2 FYNNEI. V was trimmed by 8 bases and J by 7 bases, leaving 18 bases between them. This CDR3 has 13 amino acids. Repertoires were generated with immunoSEQ multiplex PCR, while TCRdb's copy carries only in-frame clones and drops some. The sample has over 100,000 clones; 89% are singletons. The specimen was PBMCs. The sequence came from a woman aged 18-35 years in good health and CMV-seronegative. The V and J genes are TRBV2 and TRBJ2-7; D is possibly TRBD1 (6 bases). The CDR3 region is CASRGRGGGEQYF. In DNA, the CDR3 is TGTGCCAGCCGAGGTCGTGGGGGCGGAGAGCAGTACTTC.